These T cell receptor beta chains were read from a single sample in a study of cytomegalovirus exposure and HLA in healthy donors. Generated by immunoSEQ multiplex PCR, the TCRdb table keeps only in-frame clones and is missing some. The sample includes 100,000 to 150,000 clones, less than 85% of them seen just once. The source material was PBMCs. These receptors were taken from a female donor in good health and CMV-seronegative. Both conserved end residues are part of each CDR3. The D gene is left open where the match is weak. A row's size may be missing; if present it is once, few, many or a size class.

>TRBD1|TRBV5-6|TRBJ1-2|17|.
CASSLWDRILPNYGYTF
TGTGCCAGCAGCTTGTGGGACAGAATTCTTCCTAACTATGGCTACACCTTC
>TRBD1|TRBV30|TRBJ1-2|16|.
CAYPSLDRGEDYGYTF
TGTGCCTACCCCTCCCTGGACAGGGGCGAGGACTATGGCTACACCTTC
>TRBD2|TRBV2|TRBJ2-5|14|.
CASRDRGGGETQYF
TGTGCCAGCAGGGACCGGGGGGGCGGGGAGACCCAGTACTTC
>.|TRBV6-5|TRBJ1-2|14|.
CASSYQGGTNGYTF
TGTGCCAGCAGTTACCAGGGAGGGACGAATGGCTACACCTTC
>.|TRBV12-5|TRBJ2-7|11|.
CASGIYYEQYF
TGTGCTAGTGGTATATACTACGAGCAGTACTTC
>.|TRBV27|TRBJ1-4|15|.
CASSRGVRTNEKLFF
TGTGCCAGCAGTCGGGGGGTTAGGACTAATGAAAAACTGTTTTTT
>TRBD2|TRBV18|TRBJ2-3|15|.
CASSTRTSGEDTQYF
TGTGCCAGCTCGACGCGGACTAGCGGGGAAGATACGCAGTATTTT
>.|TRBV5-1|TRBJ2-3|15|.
CASSVGTPDTDTQYF
TGCGCCAGCAGCGTTGGGACACCAGACACAGATACGCAGTATTTT
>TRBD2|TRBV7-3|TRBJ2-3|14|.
CASSSSSGGGTQYF
TGTGCCAGCAGCTCCTCGAGCGGGGGTGGTACGCAGTATTTT
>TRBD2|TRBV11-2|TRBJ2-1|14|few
CASSWTSGYNEQFF
TGTGCCAGCAGCTGGACTAGCGGTTACAATGAGCAGTTCTTC
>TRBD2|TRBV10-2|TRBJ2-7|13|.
CASRGGSSYEQYF
TGCGCCAGCAGGGGCGGGAGCTCCTACGAGCAGTACTTC
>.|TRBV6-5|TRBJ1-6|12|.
CASSRRSIPLHF
TGTGCCAGCAGCCGTCGGTCCATACCCCTCCACTTT
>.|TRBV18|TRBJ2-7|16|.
CASSPGVASDAYEQYF
TGTGCCAGCTCACCAGGGGTGGCTAGCGATGCCTACGAGCAGTACTTC
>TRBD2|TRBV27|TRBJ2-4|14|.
CASSWSSGRNIQYF
TGTGCCAGCAGTTGGTCTAGCGGGAGGAACATTCAGTACTTC
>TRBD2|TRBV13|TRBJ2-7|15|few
CASSFTSGGEYEQYF
TGTGCCAGCAGCTTTACTAGCGGGGGGGAGTACGAGCAGTACTTC
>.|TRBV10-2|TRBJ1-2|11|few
CAVHREGGYTF
TGCGCCGTGCACAGGGAAGGGGGCTACACCTTC